The 3 T cell receptor beta chains presented below share a single source sample, sequenced in a study of T cells in Graves' hyperthyroidism and ophthalmopathy. Amplification of TCR beta CDR3 regions was performed using RNA transcripts as template. HTBI primers drove first-round RT-PCR of the TCR CDR3. TCRdb re-called the multiplex PCR reads with MiXCR, one entry per CDR3 protein. The sample yields fewer than 450,000 distinct CDR3 sequences, roughly 20% seen once. The material sequenced was blood. The origin of the receptors is a man between 18 and 35 years old with Graves' ophthalmopathy.

Of note for this clonotype: At one boundary the junction diverges from the germline segment, which might be a read error. V is TRBV6-1 and J is TRBJ2-1; 12 bases map to TRBD2. There are 15 residues in the CDR3. CDR1 and CDR2 from the germline V gene are MNHNS and SASEGT. The CDR3 spells CTSSLSSGGANEQFF. In nucleotides, the CDR3 is TGTACCAGCAGTCTCTCTAGCGGGGGGGCTAATGAGCAGTTCTTC.

This clonotype was counted many times. J is TRBJ2-2 and V is TRBV7-3; 12 bases map to TRBD1. The CDR3 spans 14 residues. V was clipped by 5 bases and J by 6 bases; unmatched bases: 1. Per the germline V gene, CDR1 is SGHTA and CDR2 is FQGTGA. The CDR3 DNA reads TGTGCCAGCAGCCGGGACAGGGGGCCCGGGGAGCTGTTTTTT. The encoded protein is CASSRDRGPGELFF.

V and J are TRBV4-1 and TRBJ2-3, with D uncertain. Looked up from germline, CDR1 is MGHRA and CDR2 is YSYEKL. Trimming left V 3 bases short and J 4 bases short, with 8 bases between. The CDR3 consists of 13 residues. Here the CDR3 reads CASSHPGPDTQYF. The DNA of the CDR3 is TGCGCCAGCAGCCACCCCGGGCCAGATACGCAGTATTTT.